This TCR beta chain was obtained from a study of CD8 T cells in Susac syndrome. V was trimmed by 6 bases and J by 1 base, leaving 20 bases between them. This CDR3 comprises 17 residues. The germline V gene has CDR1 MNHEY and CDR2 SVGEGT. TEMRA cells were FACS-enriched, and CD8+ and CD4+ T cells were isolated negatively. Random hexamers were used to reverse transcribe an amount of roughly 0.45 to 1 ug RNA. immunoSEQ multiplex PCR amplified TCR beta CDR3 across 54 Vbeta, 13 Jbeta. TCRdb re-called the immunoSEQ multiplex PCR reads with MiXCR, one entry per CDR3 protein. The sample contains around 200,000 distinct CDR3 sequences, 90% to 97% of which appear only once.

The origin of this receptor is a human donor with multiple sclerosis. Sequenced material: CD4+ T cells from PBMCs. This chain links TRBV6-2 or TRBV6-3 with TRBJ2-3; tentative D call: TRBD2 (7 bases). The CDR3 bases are TGTGCCAGCAGAACCCCGCCGGGGCGGGGGCGCACAGATACGCAGTATTTT. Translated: CASRTPPGRGRTDTQYF.